These 27 T cell receptor beta chains came from one sample sequenced in a study of blood T cell repertoires in COVID-19. Only in-frame clones appear in the TCRdb table, and some are missing; sequencing was by immunoSEQ multiplex PCR. The table shows hundreds of thousands of clones, with around 86% occurring only once. The source material was PBMCs or T cells enriched from blood (not recorded which). Receptor source: a woman between 45 and 60 years old who had recovered from COVID-19.

The chain joins TRBV19 to TRBJ1-2, with 8 bases fitting TRBD1. The germline gives CDR1 LNHDA, CDR2 SQIVND (reference sequence). V gave up 8 bases and J gave up 5 bases; unmatched junction bases: 10. The CDR3 is 14 amino acids. CDR3 sequence (DNA): TGTGCCAGTCACAAAGGGACAGGTGTATATGGCTACACCTTC. It translates to CASHKGTGVYGYTF.

This clone was counted once. The chain employs TRBV28 and TRBJ1-2; D remains unclear. CDR1 is MDHEN, CDR2 SYDVKM, per germline. The CDR3 has 12 amino acids. V lost 7 bases to trimming and J lost 8 bases, with 14 bases between them. The CDR3 is CASTVEGRGYTF. Written as DNA, the CDR3 is TGTGCCAGCACCGTAGAGGGCAGAGGCTACACCTTC.

The chain employs TRBV29-1 and TRBJ2-5, with D maybe TRBD2 (5 bases). The V gene's germline CDR1 is SQVTM and CDR2 ANQGSEA. V gave up 4 bases and J gave up 5 bases, with 14 bases separating them. The CDR3 sequence is 13 residues long. The CDR3 sequence is CSVGRLGRETQYF. As DNA, the CDR3 is TGCAGCGTTGGGAGGTTAGGCAGGGAGACCCAGTACTTC.

This chain uses TRBV28 with TRBJ2-7; weak D call: TRBD1 (5 bases). Germline V gives CDR1 MDHEN, CDR2 SYDVKM. CDR3 length: 14 residues. The V end lost 3 bases, the J end lost 0 bases, and 9 bases lay between the germline ends. In DNA form, the CDR3 reads TGTGCCAGCAGTTTCAGGGTGAACTCCTACGAGCAGTACTTC. This translates into CASSFRVNSYEQYF.

Concerning this clone itself: Other DNA variants within this sample encode the same CDR3. The chain joins TRBV6-5 to TRBJ1-4, with TRBD1 identical over 8 bases. The CDR3 contains 14 residues. V shed 6 bases and J 3 bases; nucleotides not matched to a gene: 3. Germline V gene lookup returns CDR1 MNHEY and CDR2 SVGAGI. The CDR3, as DNA: TGTGCCAGCAGAACAGGGGGGTCTAATGAAAAACTGTTTTTT. This translates into CASRTGGSNEKLFF.

The rearrangement joins TRBV7-8 to TRBJ2-5, with 7 bases fitting TRBD2. V shed 0 bases, J shed 0 bases, and the junction held 1 base outside the gene matches. The CDR3 runs 15 residues. Germline lookup yields CDR1 SGHVS and CDR2 FQNEAQ. CDR3 residues: CASSLAGGYQETQYF. CDR3 DNA: TGTGCCAGCAGCTTAGCGGGGGGGTACCAAGAGACCCAGTACTTC.

The sample holds one count of this clone. The chain uses TRBV5-1 and TRBJ2-5; 9 bases fit TRBD1. Germline values: CDR1 SGHRS, CDR2 YFSETQ. CDR3 length equals 16 residues. The J segment lost 0 bases and the V segment lost 2 bases, leaving 5 bases of the junction unmatched. This chain's CDR3 is CASSFGTGTYQETQYF. DNA for the CDR3: TGCGCCAGCAGCTTCGGGACAGGGACGTACCAAGAGACCCAGTACTTC.

V and J are TRBV4-1 and TRBJ2-4; D is possibly TRBD2 (6 bases). The germline V gene has CDR1 MGHRA and CDR2 YSYEKL. V was clipped by 9 bases and J by 0 bases, with 18 bases between them. This CDR3 contains 16 residues. The CDR3 is CASSSRGSLAKNIQYF. The CDR3 coding sequence is TGCGCCAGTAGCTCTCGGGGGTCATTAGCCAAAAACATTCAGTACTTC.

The CDR3 region is CASSYYGQGTYEQYF. CDR3 coding DNA: TGTGCCAGCAGCTACTACGGACAGGGAACCTACGAGCAGTACTTC. The chain uses TRBV7-3 and TRBJ2-7, with 8 nucleotides matching TRBD1. The germline CDR1 and CDR2 sequences are SGHTA and FQGTGA. The CDR3 loop spans 15 amino acids. With V trimmed by 4 bases and J by 2 bases, 7 bases remained unmatched.

The chain couples TRBV6-5 to TRBJ1-5; D is possibly TRBD1 (5 bases). The CDR3 totals 15 residues. The V end was cut by 3 bases, the J end by 1 base, with 10 bases between. The germline V gene has CDR1 MNHEY and CDR2 SVGAGI. CDR3 sequence: CASSYSRQSNQPQHF. In DNA form, the CDR3 reads TGTGCCAGCAGTTATTCCCGACAGAGCAATCAGCCCCAGCATTTT.

V gene TRBV10-1 combines with J gene TRBJ1-5; 8 nucleotides agree with TRBD1. This CDR3 has 13 residues. Trimming at V came to 5 bases and at J to 4 bases, leaving 1 base not matched to a gene. Germline V gene lookup returns CDR1 WNHNN and CDR2 SYGVQD (reference sequence). CDR3 residues: CASSRTGNQPQHF. CDR3 bases: TGCGCCAGCAGTCGGACAGGGAATCAGCCCCAGCATTTT.

V usage is TRBV16 and J usage is TRBJ1-3; D remains ambiguous. Trimming left V 2 bases short and J 0 bases short, with 11 bases between. Germline assignment: CDR1 KGHSY and CDR2 FQNENV. The CDR3 loop spans 16 amino acids. The CDR3 nucleotides are TGTGCCAGCAGCCAAGCCGGTAGAAGCTCTGGAAACACCATATATTTT. Translated, it gives CASSQAGRSSGNTIYF.

This chain joins TRBV4-3 and TRBJ2-2; a possible D gene is TRBD1 (6 bases). From germline, CDR1 is LGHNA and CDR2 YSLEER. V shed 4 bases and J shed 0 bases, with 6 bases lying between them. The CDR3 loop spans 14 amino acids. The CDR3 nucleotides read TGCGCCAGCAGCCGACAGGCGAACACCGGGGAGCTGTTTTTT. It specifies CASSRQANTGELFF.

V gene TRBV5-4 combines with J gene TRBJ2-2, with 15 bases fitting TRBD2. J gave up 6 bases and V 1 base, and 10 bases lay outside the gene matches. CDR3 length equals 19 residues. Germline V gives CDR1 SGHNT, CDR2 YYREEE (reference sequence). Here the CDR3 reads CASSLLGLAGGRLSGELFF. CDR3 nucleotide sequence: TGTGCCAGCAGCTTGTTGGGACTAGCGGGAGGCCGGCTATCCGGGGAGCTGTTTTTT. The full variable domain, with the rest looked up from reference TRBV5-4 and TRBJ2-2, is ETGVTQSPTHLIKTRGQQVTLRCSSQSGHNTVSWYQQALGQGPQFIFQYYREEENGRGNFPPRFSGLQFPNYSSELNVNALELDDSALYLCASSLLGLAGGRLSGELFFGEGSRLTVL.

The V and J genes are TRBV29-1 and TRBJ1-2; D perhaps matches TRBD1 (5 bases). The CDR3 is made up of 13 amino acids. Looked up from germline, CDR1 is SQVTM and CDR2 is ANQGSEA. Trimming pared 3 bases from V and 3 bases from J, leaving 11 bases between. The CDR3 region is CSVEATVYYGYTF. The CDR3, as DNA: TGCAGCGTTGAGGCGACAGTTTACTATGGCTACACCTTC.

V usage is TRBV19 and J usage is TRBJ2-7; TRBD1 agrees at 8 bases. Germline V CDR1 and CDR2: LNHDA, SQIVND (reference sequence). With 6 bases clipped from V and 4 bases from J, the junction kept 11 bases outside the gene matches. The length of the CDR3 is 15 residues. CDR3 sequence (DNA): TGTGCCAGTAGCCCTCCTACAGGGGGGTTTTACGAGCAGTACTTC. It is translated as CASSPPTGGFYEQYF.

This chain uses TRBV30 with TRBJ1-3; 10 bases are a match to TRBD1. The CDR3 is 13 amino acids. The germline CDR1 and CDR2 sequences are GTSNPN and SVGIG (reference sequence). CDR3 coding DNA: TGTGCGTCAGACAGGGGGCCGGGAAACACCATATATTTT. It translates to CASDRGPGNTIYF.

CDR3 bases: TGTGCCAGCAGTGATAGACATGCAACTAATGAAAAACTGTTTTTT. Translating gives CASSDRHATNEKLFF. This chain joins TRBV2 and TRBJ1-4, with D unclear. This CDR3 region has 15 residues. Trimming removed 3 bases at V and 0 bases at J, with 8 bases between. Germline lookup yields CDR1 SNHLY and CDR2 FYNNEI. The complete variable domain, with remaining parts taken from reference TRBV2 and TRBJ1-4, reads EPEVTQTPSHQVTQMGQEVILRCVPISNHLYFYWYRQILGQKVEFLVSFYNNEISEKSEIFDDQFSVERPDGSNFTLKIRSTKLEDSAMYFCASSDRHATNEKLFFGSGTQLSVL.

J is TRBJ2-2 and V is TRBV19, with 12 bases fitting TRBD2. Germline lookup yields CDR1 LNHDA and CDR2 SQIVND (reference sequence). This CDR3 comprises 16 residues. J gave up 1 base and V 5 bases, and 2 bases lay outside the gene matches. CDR3 in amino acids: CASSLLAGGNTGELFF. The CDR3 DNA is TGTGCCAGTAGTTTACTAGCGGGAGGGAACACCGGGGAGCTGTTTTTT. The full variable domain, completed using reference TRBV19 and TRBJ2-2, is DGGITQSPKYLFRKEGQNVTLSCEQNLNHDAMYWYRQDPGQGLRLIYYSQIVNDFQKGDIAEGYSVSREKKESFPLTVTSAQKNPTAFYLCASSLLAGGNTGELFFGEGSRLTVL.

The rearrangement uses TRBV18 and TRBJ2-2; a weak D match, TRBD2 (5 bases). The CDR3 runs 14 residues. The germline gives CDR1 KGHSH, CDR2 LQKENI. Trimming stripped 6 bases from V and 2 bases from J, with 10 bases between. Here the CDR3 reads CASSSSGNTGELFF. The CDR3 nucleotides are TGTGCCAGCTCCTCGAGCGGTAACACCGGGGAGCTGTTTTTT.

The chain carries TRBV19 and TRBJ2-5; 8 bases are a match to TRBD1. This CDR3 has 13 amino acids. Looked up from germline, CDR1 is LNHDA and CDR2 is SQIVND (reference sequence). The J segment lost 5 bases and the V segment lost 4 bases, leaving 3 bases of the junction unmatched. The CDR3 nucleotides read TGTGCCAGTAGTAGAAACAGGGGGGAGACCCAGTACTTC. Amino acids: CASSRNRGETQYF. The variable domain in full, with the rest retrieved from reference TRBV19 and TRBJ2-5, is DGGITQSPKYLFRKEGQNVTLSCEQNLNHDAMYWYRQDPGQGLRLIYYSQIVNDFQKGDIAEGYSVSREKKESFPLTVTSAQKNPTAFYLCASSRNRGETQYFGPGTRLLVL.

The V gene is TRBV7-2, the J gene TRBJ2-7; possible D gene TRBD1, 6 bases. The CDR3 sequence is 16 residues long. V gave up 1 base and J gave up 5 bases, with 18 bases separating them. The germline V gene encodes CDR1 SGHTA and CDR2 FQGNSA. This CDR3 reads CASSLGPPSGVNEQYF. CDR3 DNA: TGTGCCAGCAGCTTAGGGCCCCCGTCAGGGGTGAACGAGCAGTACTTC.

The V call is TRBV5-1, the J call TRBJ2-4; D ambiguous. CDR1 is SGHRS, CDR2 YFSETQ, per germline. Trimming took 4 bases from V and 7 from J, leaving 21 bases between them. The CDR3 runs 16 residues. CDR3 protein: CASSPHLVDLVNIQYF. The CDR3 DNA follows: TGCGCCAGCAGCCCTCACCTAGTGGATCTCGTGAACATTCAGTACTTC.

This rearrangement joins TRBV18 to TRBJ1-1, with D possibly being TRBD1 (5 bases). The CDR3 is 13 residues long. Trimming cost V 5 bases and J 1 base, with 8 bases left between them. CDR1 and CDR2 from the germline V gene are KGHSH and LQKENI. The DNA of the CDR3 is TGTGCCAGCTCAGACGACAGGAACACTGAAGCTTTCTTT. This encodes CASSDDRNTEAFF.

The chain joins TRBV6-1 to TRBJ1-1, with D possibly being TRBD1 (6 bases). This CDR3 spans 16 amino acids. In germline, CDR1 is MNHNS, CDR2 SASEGT. Trimming pared 4 bases from V and 4 bases from J, leaving 19 bases between. The CDR3 loop is CASSGMGAGLGTEAFF. CDR3 nucleotides: TGTGCCAGCAGTGGGATGGGGGCAGGATTAGGCACTGAAGCTTTCTTT.

This chain links TRBV6-5 with TRBJ2-1, with D perhaps matching TRBD2 (5 bases). CDR3 length: 14 amino acids. Trimming cost V 2 bases and J 2 bases, with 7 bases left between them. The V gene's germline CDR1 is MNHEY and CDR2 SVGAGI. The CDR3 DNA sequence: TGTGCCAGCAGTTACCCCGGGACCTACAATGAGCAGTTCTTC. Its protein is CASSYPGTYNEQFF.

The chain uses TRBV6-5 and TRBJ2-1; 8 bases fit TRBD2. The CDR3 totals 13 residues. Losses at the gene ends were 8 bases for V and 4 bases for J; bases not matched to a gene: 4. The germline CDR1 and CDR2 sequences are MNHEY and SVGAGI. DNA for the CDR3: TGTGCCAGCCCGGGAGGGGGTTACAATGAGCAGTTCTTC. It specifies CASPGGGYNEQFF.